The rows below give T cell receptor beta chains drawn from one sample of a study of a mutant IDH1 vaccine in newly diagnosed glioma. Profiling relied on immunoSEQ multiplex PCR, and the TCRdb table lists in-frame clones only, not all of them. The sample records about 92,000 clones, roughly four fifths being singletons. The specimen was PBMCs, collected from a glioma patient treated with radiotherapy, temozolomide or both. The receptors were sampled from a woman aged 45 to 65 with glioma. Each CDR3 is given with its conserved first and last residue. The order of the fields is J gene, V gene, D gene, clone size, CDR3 DNA, CDR3 protein. The D gene is left open where the match is weak. Clone size is given for some rows only: seen once, a few or many times, or a class if the clone is expanded.

>TRBJ1-1|TRBV30|NA|few
TGTGCCTGGAGTGTAAAGGGTATGACTGAAGCTTTCTTT
CAWSVKGMTEAFF
>TRBJ2-3|TRBV5-1|NA|once
TGCGCCAGCAGCACTCTAGAGAGCACAGATACGCAGTATTTT
CASSTLESTDTQYF
>TRBJ1-2|TRBV7-8|NA|NA
TGTGCCAGCAGCCTGGGAGGGAAAGGAGGCTACACCTTC
CASSLGGKGGYTF
>TRBJ2-5|TRBV7-3|TRBD2|NA
TGTGCCAGCAGCCGGAGCGGGGTTGAGACCCAGTACTTC
CASSRSGVETQYF
>TRBJ2-1|TRBV4-2|NA|NA
TGTGCCAGCAGCCAAGATTCAGGCGGGGAGGCCTACAATGAGCAGTTCTTC
CASSQDSGGEAYNEQFF
>TRBJ1-1|TRBV10-3|NA|NA
TGTGCCATCAGTGCAGCGCCCCGGGAGACTGAAGCTTTCTTT
CAISAAPRETEAFF
>TRBJ1-6|TRBV7-9|TRBD1|few
TGTGCCAGCAGCCCTCGGACAGGGGGCTATTCACCCCTCCACTTT
CASSPRTGGYSPLHF
>TRBJ2-6|TRBV6-5|NA|once
TGTGCCAGCAGTTACTCATCAGGGACAGGGGCCAACGTCCTGACTTTC
CASSYSSGTGANVLTF
>TRBJ2-3|TRBV9|TRBD1|NA
TGTGCCAGCAGCCGGGGCGGGACAGGGAACCCCACATTAAATTTT
CASSRGGTGNPTLNF
>TRBJ2-1|TRBV18|NA|NA
TGTGCCAGCTCACCTACGGCTAGCCCATACAATGAGCAGTTCTTC
CASSPTASPYNEQFF
>TRBJ1-1|TRBV7-3|TRBD1|once
TGTGCCAGCAGCTCCATACCGGGACAGGGGACTGAAGCTTTCTTT
CASSSIPGQGTEAFF
>TRBJ2-2|TRBV6-1|NA|NA
TGTGCCAGCAGTGAAGCGACAGCAGGGATTGCCGGGGAGCTGTTTTTT
CASSEATAGIAGELFF
>TRBJ2-1|TRBV7-9|NA|NA
TGTGCCAGCAGCTTAGAGGTGTGGTATGAGCAGTTCTTC
CASSLEVWYEQFF
>TRBJ1-1|TRBV27|NA|NA
TGTGCCAGCAGGGCGACAGGGAACACTGAAGCTTTCTTT
CASRATGNTEAFF
>TRBJ1-5|TRBV15|NA|NA
TGTGCCACCAGCATAGCAGTGGGGAGGGGAGTATATCAGCCCCAGCATTTT
CATSIAVGRGVYQPQHF
>TRBJ2-1|TRBV9|NA|NA
TGTGCCAGCAGCGCGGGACATCCGAATGAGCAGTTCTTC
CASSAGHPNEQFF
>TRBJ1-2|TRBV5-8|NA|NA
TGTGCCAGCAGCTCCTATCGTCAGGGGAGCTACACCTTC
CASSSYRQGSYTF
>TRBJ2-1|TRBV9|NA|NA
TGTGCCAGCAGCGTTGGGGGTCAGACCTACAATGAGCAGTTCTTC
CASSVGGQTYNEQFF
>TRBJ2-7|TRBV29-1|TRBD1|once
TGCAGCGTTGACCGTGGGACAGGGAAGGACTTC
CSVDRGTGKDF
>TRBJ2-3|TRBV5-1|TRBD2|once
TGCGCCAGCAGCTCCCGGACTAGCGGGGGCACAGATACGCAGTATTTT
CASSSRTSGGTDTQYF